What follows are 22 T cell receptor beta chains derived from one specimen sequenced in a study of cytomegalovirus exposure and HLA in healthy donors. PCR involved 60 Vbeta and 13 Jbeta primers. The method was immunoSEQ multiplex PCR; TCRdb's version includes in-frame clones alone and lacks a portion of them. The profile covers roughly 84,000 clones, with 78% appearing a single time and about 5.5% taken by the ten largest. The sequencing sample was made of PBMCs. These receptors were collected from a male donor in good health and CMV-seropositive.

The rearrangement joins TRBV2 to TRBJ2-1; 8 nucleotides agree with TRBD1. This CDR3 spans 16 amino acids. Germline trimming cut 7 bases from V and 4 bases from J; bases unmatched to any gene: 12. Germline V gene data show CDR1 as SNHLY and CDR2 as FYNNEI. Written as DNA, the CDR3 is TGTGCCAGCATATCAGGTGGACAGGGATCTTACAATGAGCAGTTCTTC. The encoded protein is CASISGGQGSYNEQFF.

The chain couples TRBV6-5 to TRBJ1-1; D perhaps matches TRBD1 (5 bases). V was shortened by 6 bases and J by 8 bases, with 19 bases between the two germline ends. CDR1 and CDR2 from the germline V gene are MNHEY and SVGAGI. This CDR3 spans 14 amino acids. As DNA, the CDR3 is TGTGCCAGCAGCGTGTACAGACAGTCCCCAGAAGCTTTCTTT. As protein: CASSVYRQSPEAFF.

This clone was seen more than once but under ten times. V gene TRBV4-3 combines with J gene TRBJ1-4, with 11 bases matching TRBD1. Germline V gives CDR1 LGHNA, CDR2 YSLEER. The J segment lost 1 base and the V segment lost 0 bases, leaving 10 bases of the junction unmatched. The CDR3 is 20 residues long. DNA of the CDR3: TGCGCCAGCAGCCAAGATCCAGCCGGGACAGGGGGAAGAACTAATGAAAAACTGTTTTTT. It specifies CASSQDPAGTGGRTNEKLFF.

The chain employs TRBV11-2 and TRBJ1-4, with D tentatively TRBD1 (5 bases). The V end lost 5 bases, the J end lost 11 bases, and 18 bases lay between the germline ends. Germline V lookup: CDR1 SGHAT, CDR2 FQNNGV. This CDR3 spans 14 amino acids. CDR3 DNA sequence: TGTGCCAGCAGCCAAAACGGGGGGGTTGCCAAACTGTTTTTT. Amino acid sequence: CASSQNGGVAKLFF.

The chain carries TRBV2 and TRBJ2-5, with 8 bases that match TRBD2. The germline gives CDR1 SNHLY, CDR2 FYNNEI. J gave up 5 bases and V 6 bases, and 8 bases lay outside the gene matches. This CDR3 region has 14 residues. CDR3 bases: TGTGCCAGCAGGGGGGAGACTAGCGCGGAGACCCAGTACTTC. It is translated as CASRGETSAETQYF.

V is TRBV4-3 and J is TRBJ2-1; D is perhaps TRBD2 (5 bases). The CDR3 is 18 residues long. V was cut by 0 bases and J by 7 bases, with 22 bases left in between. CDR1 and CDR2 from the germline V gene are LGHNA and YSLEER. CDR3 sequence reads: CASSQDRSSGEIRNEQFF. Written as DNA, the CDR3 is TGCGCCAGCAGCCAAGATCGGTCCAGCGGAGAGATTAGGAATGAGCAGTTCTTC.

This rearrangement joins TRBV9 to TRBJ2-7, with TRBD1 identical over 8 bases. With V trimmed by 4 bases and J by 5 bases, 11 bases remained unmatched. From germline, CDR1 is SGDLS and CDR2 YYNGEE. This CDR3 region has 15 residues. The CDR3 DNA follows: TGTGCCAGCAGCCTGGGCGGGACAGGACCCAACGAGCAGTACTTC. Residues: CASSLGGTGPNEQYF.

This clone was observed a few times. The rearrangement uses TRBV5-4 and TRBJ2-3; 7 bases are a match to TRBD1. Germline lookup yields CDR1 SGHNT and CDR2 YYREEE (reference sequence). V lost 4 bases to trimming and J lost 0 bases; unmatched junction nucleotides: 8. This CDR3 region has 16 residues. The CDR3 bases are TGTGCCAGCAGCCCTGCCGGGACAGTGAGCACAGATACGCAGTATTTT. Protein product: CASSPAGTVSTDTQYF.

The V call is TRBV7-2, the J call TRBJ1-3; possibly TRBD1 for D (5 bases). The CDR3 consists of 16 residues. Looked up from germline, CDR1 is SGHTA and CDR2 is FQGNSA. V was pared by 1 base and J by 5 bases, with 15 bases between. The CDR3 bases are TGTGCCAGCAGCTTAGAGTCAAACAGGTTCCGAAACACCATATATTTT. Protein: CASSLESNRFRNTIYF.

The genes are TRBV18 and TRBJ1-1, with 9 bases aligning to TRBD1. CDR3 length: 13 amino acids. Germline loops: CDR1 KGHSH, CDR2 LQKENI. J gave up 5 bases and V 5 bases, and 3 bases lay outside the gene matches. The DNA for the CDR3 is TGTGCCAGCTCAGAGGGACAGGGAACTGAAGCTTTCTTT. Translating it yields CASSEGQGTEAFF.

The V call is TRBV6-5, the J call TRBJ2-5; D is unresolved. The CDR3 is made up of 14 amino acids. Germline V gene lookup returns CDR1 MNHEY and CDR2 SVGAGI. Trimming stripped 0 bases from V and 9 bases from J, with 14 bases between. CDR3 residues: CASSYSQSTVAQYF. In nucleotides, the CDR3 is TGTGCCAGCAGTTACTCGCAAAGCACCGTGGCCCAGTACTTC.

The chain joins TRBV28 to TRBJ2-1; 8 bases align to TRBD2. Germline values: CDR1 MDHEN, CDR2 SYDVKM. The CDR3 totals 14 residues. Trimming cost V 3 bases and J 9 bases; bases outside gene matches: 7. CDR3: CASSFAGGRSEQFF. The CDR3 DNA sequence: TGTGCCAGCAGTTTCGCGGGAGGTAGGAGTGAGCAGTTCTTC.

The chain couples TRBV21-1 to TRBJ1-3. TRBV21-1 is deemed a pseudogene. The CDR3 is made up of 14 amino acids. As DNA, the CDR3 is TGTGCCAGCAGCAAAGGAGTATCTGGAAACACCATATATTTT. Protein: CASSKGVSGNTIYF.

The V gene is TRBV29-1, the J gene TRBJ1-1; maybe TRBD1 (5 bases). CDR3 length: 13 residues. V dropped 5 bases and J dropped 10 bases, with 20 bases sitting between them. Germline V gene sequence: CDR1 SQVTM, CDR2 ANQGSEA. The CDR3 coding sequence is TGCAGCGTTAAGGCCCCAGGGATAATGGGAGCTTTCTTT. Its protein is CSVKAPGIMGAFF.

CDR3 nucleotides: TGTGCCGACGGGGGTAGCACAGATACGCAGTATTTT. Amino acid sequence: CADGGSTDTQYF. The chain recombines TRBV2 with TRBJ2-3; a possible D gene is TRBD2 (6 bases). V dropped 11 bases and J dropped 0 bases, with 9 bases sitting between them. Looked up from germline, CDR1 is SNHLY and CDR2 is FYNNEI. CDR3 length: 12 residues.

A note on this clone: At the DNA level, this CDR3 is encoded by other sequences in the same sample as well. The chain joins TRBV28 to TRBJ2-7; no clear D gene. CDR1 and CDR2 from the germline V gene are MDHEN and SYDVKM. The ends were cut back, 2 bases at V and 5 bases at J, with 7 bases in the middle. CDR3 size: 12 residues. In DNA form, the CDR3 reads TGTGCCAGCAGTTTAAACCTAAACGAGCAGTACTTC. The encoded protein is CASSLNLNEQYF. The complete variable domain, with remaining parts taken from reference TRBV28 and TRBJ2-7, reads DVKVTQSSRYLVKRTGEKVFLECVQDMDHENMFWYRQDPGLGLRLIYFSYDVKMKEKGDIPEGYSVSREKKERFSLILESASTNQTSMYLCASSLNLNEQYFGPGTRLTVT.

The genes are TRBV10-3 and TRBJ1-5; 7 bases fit TRBD1. After removal of 9 bases from V and 3 bases from J, the junction contained 5 bases not matched to a gene. CDR3 length equals 13 residues. Looked up from germline, CDR1 is ENHRY and CDR2 is SYGVKD. The CDR3, as DNA: TGTGCCATTCAACAGGGGCCCAATCAGCCCCAGCATTTT. Protein: CAIQQGPNQPQHF.

This clone was picked up many times. The chain has TRBV5-4 and TRBJ2-6; 7 bases are a match to TRBD1. Trimming at V came to 6 bases and at J to 9 bases, leaving 18 bases not matched to a gene. There are 17 residues in the CDR3. Germline assignment: CDR1 SGHNT and CDR2 YYREEE (reference sequence). The DNA for the CDR3 is TGTGCCAGCACCCTTAGCTTAGGACAGGTTGAGGGCAACGTCCTGACTTTC. This sequence encodes CASTLSLGQVEGNVLTF.

The CDR3 here is CASSDKGSYGYTF. The CDR3 DNA is TGTGCCAGCAGCGACAAAGGCAGCTATGGCTACACCTTC. J is TRBJ1-2 and V is TRBV14; D remains unclear. Per the germline V gene, CDR1 is SGHDN and CDR2 is FVKESK. With 5 bases removed from V and 4 bases from J, the gap between germline ends came to 11 bases. This CDR3 has 13 amino acids.

The chain joins TRBV4-1 to TRBJ1-2, with D hard to call. Looked up from germline, CDR1 is MGHRA and CDR2 is YSYEKL. The CDR3 covers 16 residues. Trimming took 5 bases from V and 4 from J, leaving 20 bases between them. The CDR3 here is CASSYNTGGGSYGYTF. The DNA for the CDR3 is TGCGCCAGCAGCTACAACACCGGAGGAGGGAGCTATGGCTACACCTTC.

The chain employs TRBV2 and TRBJ2-5; a weak D match, TRBD2 (6 bases). The length of the CDR3 is 12 residues. From germline, CDR1 is SNHLY and CDR2 FYNNEI. Between the trimmed V and J ends, which lost 6 bases and 11 bases, there was a span of 16 bases. The CDR3 coding sequence is TGTGCCAGCAGGGCCGGGAGAGAGGCGCAGTACTTC. Translating gives CASRAGREAQYF.

This clone has just a few counts. This rearrangement joins TRBV5-4 to TRBJ1-5; D remains unclear. The CDR3 covers 15 residues. The germline V gene has CDR1 SGHNT and CDR2 YYREEE (reference sequence). V shed 1 base and J shed 0 bases, with 8 bases lying between them. CDR3 sequence reads: CASSLWQDSNQPQHF. DNA for the CDR3: TGTGCCAGCAGCTTGTGGCAGGATAGCAATCAGCCCCAGCATTTT.